Following are 30 T cell receptor beta chains from one sample sequenced in a study of cytomegalovirus exposure and HLA in healthy donors. The PCR made use of 60 Vbeta and 13 Jbeta primers. Clones were read by immunoSEQ multiplex PCR, and TCRdb kept only the in-frame ones, dropping some. The sample carries roughly 120,000 clones, approximately 81% recorded once. The sample taken for sequencing was PBMCs. The receptors were sampled from a young man in good health and CMV-seronegative.

The chain couples TRBV14 to TRBJ2-1, with TRBD2 identical over 11 bases. In germline, CDR1 is SGHDN, CDR2 FVKESK. Trimming cost V 0 bases and J 2 bases; bases outside gene matches: 0. The CDR3 sequence is 16 residues long. The CDR3 is CASSQEGLAAYNEQFF. The CDR3 nucleotides read TGTGCCAGCAGCCAAGAGGGACTAGCGGCCTACAATGAGCAGTTCTTC.

J is TRBJ2-7 and V is TRBV4-1, with a weak D call TRBD2 (6 bases). CDR3 length: 16 residues. Germline V lookup: CDR1 MGHRA, CDR2 YSYEKL. The V and J ends lost 0 bases and 3 bases respectively, with 15 bases between them. The CDR3 DNA follows: TGCGCCAGCAGCCAAGAGGCGGCGGGGACTCTCTACGAGCAGTACTTC. This translates into CASSQEAAGTLYEQYF.

This chain links TRBV7-2 with TRBJ2-7; TRBD1 matches at 7 bases. Germline trimming cut 5 bases from V and 2 bases from J; bases unmatched to any gene: 12. Per germline, CDR1 SGHTA and CDR2 FQGNSA. The CDR3 contains 16 residues. In DNA form, the CDR3 reads TGTGCCAGCAGCCAATTTTTAGGGGGCAGACCCTACGAGCAGTACTTC. Its translation is CASSQFLGGRPYEQYF.

The chain couples TRBV27 to TRBJ2-2; TRBD1 matches at 9 bases. This CDR3 spans 14 amino acids. CDR1 is MNHEY, CDR2 SMNVEV, per germline (reference sequence). Losses at the gene ends were 6 bases for V and 7 bases for J; bases not matched to a gene: 6. The CDR3 region is CASRGQGENGELFF. The CDR3 region has the DNA TGTGCCAGCAGGGGACAGGGCGAAAACGGGGAGCTGTTTTTT.

This rearrangement joins TRBV5-1 to TRBJ2-1; D might be TRBD2 (6 bases). In germline, CDR1 is SGHRS, CDR2 YFSETQ. The CDR3 totals 15 residues. Trimming took off 3 bases at V and 6 bases at J, with 16 bases between the two ends. The CDR3 nucleotides read TGCGCCAGCAGCTCCTCGACCGGGACTGTCAATGAGCAGTTCTTC. Encoded protein: CASSSSTGTVNEQFF.

This clone was counted only a few times. The J gene is TRBJ2-3, the V gene TRBV19, with a tentative D call TRBD2 (5 bases). There are 16 residues in the CDR3. CDR1 LNHDA and CDR2 SQIVND come from the germline V gene (reference sequence). V was shortened by 7 bases and J by 2 bases, with 19 bases between the two germline ends. CDR3 sequence reads: CASTEREWIHTDTQYF. The CDR3 nucleotides are TGTGCCAGTACTGAGAGGGAGTGGATACACACAGATACGCAGTATTTT.

The chain is built from TRBV7-9 and TRBJ1-5, with 8 bases that match TRBD1. The trim removed 5 bases at V and 3 bases at J, leaving 6 bases unmatched. Germline values: CDR1 SEHNR, CDR2 FQNEAQ (reference sequence). There are 15 residues in the CDR3. In DNA, the CDR3 is TGTGCCAGCAGCCGAGGACAGGGCCCCAATCAGCCCCAGCATTTT. This translates into CASSRGQGPNQPQHF. The full variable domain, in which reference TRBV7-9 and TRBJ1-5 provide the parts outside the CDR3, is DTGVSQNPRHKITKRGQNVTFRCDPISEHNRLYWYRQTLGQGPEFLTYFQNEAQLEKSRLLSDRFSAERPKGSFSTLEIQRTEQGDSAMYLCASSRGQGPNQPQHFGDGTRLSIL.

V and J are TRBV29-1 and TRBJ1-2; D is perhaps TRBD1 (6 bases). Between the trimmed V and J ends, which lost 4 bases and 4 bases, there was a span of 19 bases. This CDR3 region has 15 residues. Germline CDR1 reads SQVTM; CDR2 reads ANQGSEA. The CDR3 DNA reads TGCAGCGTTGTACCCTTCCAACAGGGTAGCTATGGCTACACCTTC. Encoded protein: CSVVPFQQGSYGYTF. Full variable domain (remainder filled in from reference TRBV29-1 and TRBJ1-2): SAVISQKPSRDICQRGTSLTIQCQVDSQVTMMFWYRQQPGQSLTLIATANQGSEATYESGFVIDKFPISRPNLTFSTLTVSNMSPEDSSIYLCSVVPFQQGSYGYTFGSGTRLTVV.

The gene calls are TRBV10-3 and TRBJ2-3, with TRBD2 matching 15 bases. The germline V gene encodes CDR1 ENHRY and CDR2 SYGVKD. Unmatched junction bases numbered 5, after V lost 2 bases and J lost 8 bases. This CDR3 has 16 residues. DNA of the CDR3: TGTGCCATCAGTGAGGGACTAGCGGGAGGGCCTGGTACGCAGTATTTT. Protein product: CAISEGLAGGPGTQYF.

This chain connects TRBV4-2 to TRBJ2-7; 9 nucleotides line up with TRBD2. The V and J ends lost 4 bases and 2 bases, in that order; junction bases with no gene match: 9. Germline V gives CDR1 LGHNA, CDR2 YNFKEQ. The CDR3 runs 16 residues. CDR3 in DNA: TGTGCCAGCAGCCCCCGCGGGCTAGCGGGACCCTACGAGCAGTACTTC. As protein: CASSPRGLAGPYEQYF.

CDR3 amino acids: CASSLNAGAEYEQYV. The DNA for the CDR3 is TGTGCCAGCAGTTTGAACGCGGGAGCGGAGTACGAGCAGTACGTC. This chain joins TRBV6-1 and TRBJ2-7; 7 positions agree with TRBD2. Looked up from germline, CDR1 is MNHNS and CDR2 is SASEGT. Unmatched junction bases numbered 11, after V lost 5 bases and J lost 4 bases. The CDR3 has 15 amino acids.

Only a few counts were recorded for this clone. The chain has TRBV14 and TRBJ2-1, with a weak D call TRBD2 (5 bases). In germline, CDR1 is SGHDN, CDR2 FVKESK. The CDR3 is 13 residues long. Trimming left V 2 bases short and J 12 bases short, with 14 bases between. The CDR3 reads CASSQSPGGRQFF. In nucleotides, the CDR3 is TGTGCCAGCAGCCAATCCCCAGGAGGAAGGCAGTTCTTC.

This clone showed up just once. Here the CDR3 reads CASSLGGSVNEQFF. The DNA of the CDR3 is TGTGCCAGCAGCTTAGGCGGGAGTGTGAATGAGCAGTTCTTC. This chain links TRBV7-2 with TRBJ2-1; the match to TRBD2 covers 7 bases. Germline V lookup: CDR1 SGHTA, CDR2 FQGNSA. The CDR3 consists of 14 residues. J gave up 7 bases and V 1 base, and 4 bases lay outside the gene matches.

The chain recombines TRBV7-2 with TRBJ2-6; 8 positions match TRBD2. Unmatched junction bases numbered 7, after V lost 2 bases and J lost 1 base. This CDR3 has 18 amino acids. Germline V gene sequence: CDR1 SGHTA, CDR2 FQGNSA. The CDR3 loop is CASSLTSGSNSGANVLTF. The CDR3 nucleotides read TGTGCCAGCAGCTTAACCAGCGGGAGTAATTCTGGGGCCAACGTCCTGACTTTC.

The V call is TRBV9, the J call TRBJ1-2; D gene ambiguous. Trimming pared 4 bases from V and 8 bases from J, leaving 12 bases between. The CDR3 loop spans 12 amino acids. Germline CDR1 is SGDLS and CDR2 is YYNGEE. CDR3 DNA sequence: TGTGCCAGCAGCCTGCGCGTGGGCGGCTACACCTTC. Amino acid sequence: CASSLRVGGYTF.

V usage is TRBV7-9 and J usage is TRBJ1-2, with 8 bases matching TRBD1. Germline CDR1 and CDR2: SEHNR and FQNEAQ (reference sequence). The CDR3 runs 13 residues. The V gene end was trimmed by 5 bases and the J gene end by 7 bases; junction bases not matched to a gene: 6. The CDR3 loop is CASSEQGDSGYTF. CDR3 DNA: TGTGCCAGCAGCGAACAGGGGGACAGTGGCTACACCTTC.

This chain joins TRBV9 and TRBJ2-5; D remains ambiguous. CDR3 length equals 15 residues. Trimming shortened V by 0 bases and J by 1 base, and 10 bases separated the two germline ends. Germline V lookup: CDR1 SGDLS, CDR2 YYNGEE. CDR3 protein: CASSVVSTAQETQYF. DNA for the CDR3: TGTGCCAGCAGCGTAGTGTCCACAGCCCAAGAGACCCAGTACTTC.

The chain combines TRBV11-2 with TRBJ2-1; D not resolved. The CDR3 loop spans 13 amino acids. Trimming left V 1 base short and J 1 base short, with 2 bases between. CDR1 is SGHAT and CDR2 is FQNNGV in the germline V gene. This chain's CDR3 is CASSLASYNEQFF. The CDR3 bases are TGTGCCAGCAGCTTAGCTTCCTACAATGAGCAGTTCTTC. The complete variable domain, with remaining parts taken from reference TRBV11-2 and TRBJ2-1, reads EAGVAQSPRYKIIEKRQSVAFWCNPISGHATLYWYQQILGQGPKLLIQFQNNGVVDDSQLPKDRFSAERLKGVDSTLKIQPAKLEDSAVYLCASSLASYNEQFFGPGTRLTVL.

This chain connects TRBV25-1 to TRBJ1-2; 8 nucleotides match TRBD1. Germline trimming cut 3 bases from V and 1 base from J; bases unmatched to any gene: 7. Germline CDR1 reads MGHDK; CDR2 reads SYGVNS. The CDR3 length is 16 residues. The DNA of the CDR3 is TGTGCCAGCAGTGAGTGGGGGACAGGTGTTAACTATGGCTACACCTTC. Its protein is CASSEWGTGVNYGYTF.

The chain links TRBV6-5 to TRBJ1-1; no definite D call. The CDR3 length is 15 residues. Germline V lookup: CDR1 MNHEY, CDR2 SVGAGI. Trimming took 1 base from V and 0 from J, leaving 9 bases between them. In nucleotides, the CDR3 is TGTGCCAGCAGTTACTTCGCGGAGATGAACACTGAAGCTTTCTTT. It yields the protein CASSYFAEMNTEAFF.

The CDR3 nucleotides read TGCGCCAGCAGCTTGGGGGGGACACAAGAGACCCAGTACTTC. As protein: CASSLGGTQETQYF. V gene TRBV5-1 combines with J gene TRBJ2-5; maybe TRBD1 (6 bases). V lost 0 bases and J 2 bases, leaving 8 bases between the germline ends. The CDR3 loop spans 14 amino acids. Germline assignment: CDR1 SGHRS and CDR2 YFSETQ. Full variable domain (missing parts from reference TRBV5-1 and TRBJ2-5): KAGVTQTPRYLIKTRGQQVTLSCSPISGHRSVSWYQQTPGQGLQFLFEYFSETQRNKGNFPGRFSGRQFSNSRSEMNVSTLELGDSALYLCASSLGGTQETQYFGPGTRLLVL.

The chain carries TRBV28 and TRBJ1-2, with 9 bases identical to TRBD1. Germline V gene lookup returns CDR1 MDHEN and CDR2 SYDVKM. The CDR3 covers 13 residues. The ends lost 4 bases at V and 8 bases at J; junction bases unmatched: 5. DNA of the CDR3: TGTGCCAGCAGTTCGGACAGGGGAAGGGGCTACACCTTC. Amino acids: CASSSDRGRGYTF.

V usage is TRBV10-3 and J usage is TRBJ2-1, with D possibly matching TRBD2 (6 bases). CDR1 and CDR2 (germline): ENHRY, SYGVKD. This CDR3 is 15 amino acids long. V was pared by 10 bases and J by 6 bases, with 22 bases between. CDR3 protein: CATTVREGLGNEQFF. For the CDR3, the DNA is TGTGCCACCACGGTACGAGAGGGACTCGGCAATGAGCAGTTCTTC.

CDR3 nucleotide sequence: TGTGCCAGCAGCGTGGGGACTCCACCCCTAGATACGCAGTATTTT. It codes for CASSVGTPPLDTQYF. The chain has TRBV9 and TRBJ2-3; TRBD2 might be the D (6 bases). The CDR3 sequence is 15 residues long. Germline-derived CDR1 and CDR2 are SGDLS and YYNGEE. V was cut by 2 bases and J by 5 bases, with 15 bases left in between.

The chain employs TRBV7-2 and TRBJ2-5; D possibly corresponds to TRBD2 (5 bases). Germline-derived CDR1 and CDR2 are SGHTA and FQGNSA. V lost 4 bases, J lost 5 bases, and 11 bases lay in between. The CDR3 has 13 amino acids. As DNA, the CDR3 is TGTGCCAGCAGCTATCCGGGAAGGGAGACCCAGTACTTC. Protein: CASSYPGRETQYF.

This clone has a handful of counts. The rearrangement uses TRBV19 and TRBJ2-5, with 8 bases matching TRBD1. V shed 2 bases and J 3 bases; nucleotides not matched to a gene: 5. CDR3 length: 15 residues. Germline V gene sequence: CDR1 LNHDA, CDR2 SQIVND (reference sequence). Here the CDR3 DNA reads TGTGCCAGTAGTATATTTGGGACAGGAGAAGAGACCCAGTACTTC. Translated: CASSIFGTGEETQYF.

This chain uses TRBV19 with TRBJ1-4; D remains ambiguous. CDR1 and CDR2 from the germline V gene are LNHDA and SQIVND (reference sequence). Trimming pared 3 bases from V and 13 bases from J, leaving 12 bases between. The CDR3 spans 12 residues. In DNA, the CDR3 is TGTGCCAGTAGTATGGAAGGGAGGAGACTGTTTTTT. Protein: CASSMEGRRLFF.

The gene calls are TRBV2 and TRBJ2-7; D may be TRBD2 (5 bases). The CDR3 covers 15 residues. Trimming pared 2 bases from V and 0 bases from J, leaving 11 bases between. Per germline, CDR1 SNHLY and CDR2 FYNNEI. The CDR3 spells CASSEQRESSYEQYV. The DNA of the CDR3 is TGTGCCAGCAGTGAACAACGGGAAAGCTCCTACGAGCAGTACGTC.

CDR3 DNA sequence: TGTGCCAGCAGCTTGGCCGGGGGGAAAGGGCAGTTCTTC. As protein: CASSLAGGKGQFF. J is TRBJ2-1 and V is TRBV5-4; 7 bases agree with TRBD2. Germline V gives CDR1 SGHNT, CDR2 YYREEE (reference sequence). The CDR3 covers 13 residues. Losses at the gene ends were 0 bases for V and 12 bases for J; bases not matched to a gene: 6. Complete variable domain (other parts from reference TRBV5-4 and TRBJ2-1): ETGVTQSPTHLIKTRGQQVTLRCSSQSGHNTVSWYQQALGQGPQFIFQYYREEENGRGNFPPRFSGLQFPNYSSELNVNALELDDSALYLCASSLAGGKGQFFGPGTRLTVL.

The chain recombines TRBV7-9 with TRBJ2-3; 8 bases map to TRBD2. The J segment lost 9 bases and the V segment lost 5 bases, leaving 19 bases of the junction unmatched. Germline CDR1 and CDR2: SEHNR and FQNEAQ (reference sequence). The CDR3 runs to 17 residues. CDR3 nucleotides: TGTGCCAGCAGCCCCCCGGCTGGCGGGAGGCACGTGGGGACGCAGTATTTT. Translation: CASSPPAGGRHVGTQYF.